Each of the 30 T cell receptor beta chains below was sequenced from the same sample in a study of blood T cell repertoires in COVID-19. The assay was immunoSEQ multiplex PCR, and TCRdb's table has in-frame clones only and misses some. This sample yields 50,000 to 65,000 clones, of which roughly 81% are seen a single time; around 5.3% belongs to the top ten. The specimen was peripheral blood. The origin of the receptors is a woman aged 55-75 years with acute or convalescent COVID-19.

This chain connects TRBV27 to TRBJ2-7, with 10 bases that match TRBD1. The length of the CDR3 is 16 residues. CDR1 is MNHEY and CDR2 is SMNVEV in the germline V gene (reference sequence). J lost 8 bases, V lost 0 bases, and 10 bases had no gene match. In nucleotides, the CDR3 is TGTGCCAGCAGTTTATCCCCCGCCGGGACAGGGGTTAAGCAGTACTTC. The encoded protein is CASSLSPAGTGVKQYF.

The gene calls are TRBV6-6 and TRBJ1-5, with TRBD1 as a possible D gene (5 bases). Germline V gives CDR1 MNHNY, CDR2 SVGAGI (reference sequence). The CDR3 length is 16 residues. Trimming took off 4 bases at V and 0 bases at J, with 13 bases between the two ends. The CDR3 sequence is CASSFGRGDSNQPQHF. The CDR3 bases are TGTGCCAGCAGTTTTGGGAGGGGAGATAGCAATCAGCCCCAGCATTTT.

This clone showed up just once. The V call is TRBV14, the J call TRBJ2-2; D is unclear. Germline CDR1 SGHDN, CDR2 FVKESK. Between the trimmed V and J ends, which lost 2 bases and 0 bases, there was a span of 4 bases. The CDR3 is 14 residues long. The CDR3 region has the DNA TGTGCCAGCAGCCAACCCGCGAACACCGGGGAGCTGTTTTTT. This sequence encodes CASSQPANTGELFF.

The chain's CDR3 is CAWSPTGAGNQPQHF. The CDR3 DNA follows: TGTGCCTGGAGTCCAACAGGGGCGGGGAATCAGCCCCAGCATTTT. The J gene is TRBJ1-5, the V gene TRBV30; 7 bases line up with TRBD1. The V gene end was trimmed by 2 bases and the J gene end by 4 bases; junction bases not matched to a gene: 8. The CDR3 length is 15 residues. Germline lookup yields CDR1 GTSNPN and CDR2 SVGIG (reference sequence).

J is TRBJ2-7 and V is TRBV21-1; the tabulated D call, TRBD1, remains unverified against the DNA. TRBV21-1 is deemed a pseudogene. The CDR3 loop spans 15 amino acids. The CDR3 bases are TGTGCCAGCAGGTCCCCCGGGGACAAAGACTACGAGCAGTACTTC. It translates to CASRSPGDKDYEQYF.

The V and J genes are TRBV14 and TRBJ1-1; no clear D. V was pared by 1 base and J by 1 base, with 4 bases between. Germline assignment: CDR1 SGHDN and CDR2 FVKESK. The CDR3 spans 13 residues. CDR3 in amino acids: CASSQVRNTEAFF. CDR3 bases: TGTGCCAGCAGCCAAGTCCGGAACACTGAAGCTTTCTTT.

In its sample, this clone was seen once. The chain links TRBV5-1 to TRBJ2-3, with 13 positions matching TRBD2. V lost 0 bases to trimming and J lost 6 bases; unmatched junction nucleotides: 13. This CDR3 is 19 amino acids long. CDR1 is SGHRS, CDR2 YFSETQ, per germline. The DNA of the CDR3 is TGCGCCAGCAGCTTGGAGCATCCGGGACTAGCGGGGAGGTTGGATACGCAGTATTTT. It codes for CASSLEHPGLAGRLDTQYF.

The rearrangement uses TRBV29-1 and TRBJ2-4; weak D call: TRBD2 (6 bases). The CDR3 length is 14 residues. The ends were cut back, 4 bases at V and 5 bases at J, with 15 bases in the middle. Germline V lookup: CDR1 SQVTM, CDR2 ANQGSEA. The CDR3 loop is CSVGGGAQENIQYF. DNA for the CDR3: TGCAGCGTTGGAGGAGGGGCGCAGGAAAACATTCAGTACTTC.

The chain recombines TRBV7-3 with TRBJ1-2; perhaps TRBD1 as D (5 bases). Trimming removed 5 bases at V and 0 bases at J, with 13 bases between. Looked up from germline, CDR1 is SGHTA and CDR2 is FQGTGA. The CDR3 totals 15 residues. In DNA, the CDR3 is TGTGCCAGCAGCCCTGGCGGACAAGCTAACTATGGCTACACCTTC. Translating gives CASSPGGQANYGYTF. Together with reference TRBV7-3 and TRBJ1-2, the CDR3 gives the full variable domain: GAGVSQTPSNKVTEKGKYVELRCDPISGHTALYWYRQSLGQGPEFLIYFQGTGAADDSGLPNDRFFAVRPEGSVSTLKIQRTERGDSAVYLCASSPGGQANYGYTFGSGTRLTVV.

J is TRBJ1-5 and V is TRBV28; D remains unclear. V shed 6 bases and J shed 9 bases, with 12 bases lying between them. This CDR3 comprises 12 residues. The germline CDR1 and CDR2 sequences are MDHEN and SYDVKM. CDR3 region: CASRGTSWPQHF. In DNA, the CDR3 is TGTGCCAGCAGGGGCACTTCGTGGCCCCAGCATTTT.

The J gene is TRBJ1-2, the V gene TRBV1; the D segment call TRBD1 is taken from the table without a DNA check. TRBV1 is reported as a pseudogene. The CDR3 contains 12 residues. CDR3 sequence (DNA): TGCACCAGCAGCCCGGACAACCGAGGCTACACCTTC. Its translation: CTSSPDNRGYTF.

The CDR3 sequence: CASSSRGQRTDTQYF. The CDR3 DNA sequence: TGTGCCAGTAGTTCTCGAGGACAGCGCACAGATACGCAGTATTTT. The V gene is TRBV19, the J gene TRBJ2-3; possible D gene TRBD1, 6 bases. Germline assignment: CDR1 LNHDA and CDR2 SQIVND (reference sequence). CDR3 length: 15 amino acids. Trimming stripped 5 bases from V and 1 base from J, with 13 bases between.

The chain combines TRBV5-1 with TRBJ2-3; perhaps TRBD2 as D (5 bases). Trimming stripped 0 bases from V and 3 bases from J, with 11 bases between. This CDR3 comprises 15 residues. The V gene's germline CDR1 is SGHRS and CDR2 YFSETQ. In nucleotides, the CDR3 is TGCGCCAGCAGCTTGGCCGCGAGGGTGACAGATACGCAGTATTTT. Its protein is CASSLAARVTDTQYF.

The chain links TRBV19 to TRBJ2-3; 7 bases fit TRBD1. This CDR3 has 15 residues. J was trimmed by 2 bases and V by 7 bases; bases with no gene match: 9. From germline, CDR1 is LNHDA and CDR2 SQIVND (reference sequence). The DNA of the CDR3 is TGTGCCAGTACAAGGGGGACAGTTGACACAGATACGCAGTATTTT. Amino acid sequence: CASTRGTVDTDTQYF.

V and J are TRBV10-3 and TRBJ1-2; no definite D call. CDR3 size: 15 residues. From germline, CDR1 is ENHRY and CDR2 SYGVKD. V lost 3 bases and J lost 2, with 13 bases in between. The CDR3 sequence is CAISDPRVSNYGYTF. The CDR3 DNA follows: TGTGCCATCAGTGACCCCCGGGTCTCAAACTATGGCTACACCTTC.

This chain links TRBV19 with TRBJ2-7, with TRBD1 matching 7 bases. Germline-derived CDR1 and CDR2 are LNHDA and SQIVND (reference sequence). With V trimmed by 4 bases and J by 9 bases, 12 bases remained unmatched. This CDR3 has 14 amino acids. In nucleotides, the CDR3 is TGTGCCAGTAGTACGGGGACAGAAAGCTCAGGGCAGTACTTC. Encoded protein: CASSTGTESSGQYF.

This sequence joins TRBV5-1 and TRBJ2-2, with D hard to call. CDR3 length equals 15 residues. Germline loops: CDR1 SGHRS, CDR2 YFSETQ. Trimming cost V 2 bases and J 5 bases, with 13 bases left between them. The CDR3 DNA sequence: TGCGCCAGCAGCTTCGCGGCCCAACCGACCGGGGAGCTGTTTTTT. It is translated as CASSFAAQPTGELFF.

This sequence joins TRBV10-2 and TRBJ2-3; TRBD1 matches 11 bases. The CDR3 covers 15 residues. Germline assignment: CDR1 WSHSY and CDR2 SAAADI. J gave up 3 bases and V 2 bases, and 1 base lay outside the gene matches. Written as DNA, the CDR3 is TGCGCCAGCAGTGAGGGGACAGGGGGAACAGATACGCAGTATTTT. Its protein is CASSEGTGGTDTQYF.

This clone has a single count. This chain joins TRBV14 and TRBJ1-1, with a weak D call TRBD1 (5 bases). Germline V gene data show CDR1 as SGHDN and CDR2 as FVKESK. Trimming shortened V by 0 bases and J by 9 bases, and 11 bases separated the two germline ends. This CDR3 has 13 amino acids. The CDR3 region has the DNA TGTGCCAGCAGCCAAGAGGTGGGACTCAAAGCTTTCTTT. Translating gives CASSQEVGLKAFF.

The chain couples TRBV7-3 to TRBJ2-1; 8 nucleotides match TRBD2. The V gene end was trimmed by 2 bases and the J gene end by 7 bases; junction bases not matched to a gene: 4. Germline CDR1 and CDR2: SGHTA and FQGTGA. The CDR3 is 14 amino acids. This CDR3 is CASSLAGGANEQFF. As DNA, the CDR3 is TGTGCCAGCAGCTTAGCGGGGGGCGCAAATGAGCAGTTCTTC.

V usage is TRBV6-5 and J usage is TRBJ1-3, with a weak D call TRBD1 (5 bases). Looked up from germline, CDR1 is MNHEY and CDR2 is SVGAGI. Trimming removed 2 bases at V and 8 bases at J, with 10 bases between. CDR3 length: 13 residues. The chain's CDR3 is CASSYDSRDTIYF. Written as DNA, the CDR3 is TGTGCCAGCAGTTACGACTCCAGGGACACCATATATTTT.

The gene calls are TRBV3-1 (or the pseudogene TRBV3-2) and TRBJ2-1, with D possibly being TRBD1 (5 bases). The CDR3 sequence is 14 residues long. V was trimmed by 6 bases and J by 0 bases, leaving 9 bases between them. Germline loops: CDR1 LGHDT, CDR2 YNNKEL (reference sequence). In DNA form, the CDR3 reads TGTGCCAGCAGAAGACAGAACTCCTACAATGAGCAGTTCTTC. Translation gives CASRRQNSYNEQFF.

The chain carries TRBV6-5 and TRBJ1-1; 9 bases line up with TRBD1. Germline loops: CDR1 MNHEY, CDR2 SVGAGI. J was trimmed by 5 bases and V by 4 bases; bases with no gene match: 5. This CDR3 contains 14 residues. The chain's CDR3 is CASSWGQGGTEAFF. The CDR3 DNA reads as TGTGCCAGCAGTTGGGGACAGGGAGGTACTGAAGCTTTCTTT.

The V and J genes are TRBV6-5 and TRBJ2-1, with D possibly matching TRBD2 (6 bases). Trimming pared 6 bases from V and 3 bases from J, leaving 9 bases between. The germline V gene has CDR1 MNHEY and CDR2 SVGAGI. The CDR3 length is 13 residues. The CDR3 region has the DNA TGTGCCAGCAGCACGGGACTCTACAATGAGCAGTTCTTC. Protein product: CASSTGLYNEQFF.

This clone was observed a single time. The CDR3 coding sequence is TGTGCCAGCAGCCAAGCGGGGAGGGCGAACACCGGGGAGCTGTTTTTT. Amino acids: CASSQAGRANTGELFF. The V call is TRBV4-2, the J call TRBJ2-2; TRBD2 matches 7 bases. V shed 1 base, J shed 0 bases, and the junction held 2 bases outside the gene matches. This CDR3 is built from 16 residues. The germline V gene has CDR1 LGHNA and CDR2 YNFKEQ.

CDR3 sequence reads: CASSPMETGSYEQYF. The CDR3 bases are TGTGCCAGCAGTCCGATGGAAACAGGGTCCTACGAGCAGTACTTC. The chain couples TRBV6-5 to TRBJ2-7, with a weak D call TRBD1 (6 bases). This CDR3 has 15 amino acids. With 5 bases removed from V and 1 base from J, the gap between germline ends came to 15 bases. Germline CDR1 and CDR2: MNHEY and SVGAGI.

V and J are TRBV7-9 and TRBJ2-7, with D perhaps TRBD2 (6 bases). There are 14 residues in the CDR3. Germline CDR1 SEHNR, CDR2 FQNEAQ (reference sequence). Trimming stripped 5 bases from V and 3 bases from J, with 14 bases between. In DNA form, the CDR3 reads TGTGCCAGCAGCCTCGGGACTCCTTTCTACGAGCAGTACTTC. The encoded protein is CASSLGTPFYEQYF.

Only a few counts were recorded for this clone. The chain is built from TRBV28 and TRBJ1-3, with 11 nucleotides matching TRBD1. CDR3 length: 17 amino acids. J gave up 0 bases and V 6 bases, and 7 bases lay outside the gene matches. From germline, CDR1 is MDHEN and CDR2 SYDVKM. DNA for the CDR3: TGTGCCAGCAGACCACACGGGACAGGGGGCTCTGGAAACACCATATATTTT. This encodes CASRPHGTGGSGNTIYF.

The V and J genes are TRBV5-4 and TRBJ2-1; 9 positions match TRBD2. The trim removed 3 bases at V and 8 bases at J, leaving 3 bases unmatched. The CDR3 spans 13 residues. Germline V gives CDR1 SGHNT, CDR2 YYREEE (reference sequence). The CDR3, as DNA: TGTGCCAGCAGCTGGACTAGCGCGGATGAGCAGTTCTTC. Its translation: CASSWTSADEQFF.

The rearrangement joins TRBV5-1 to TRBJ1-1; 7 positions agree with TRBD1. The CDR3 covers 16 residues. V lost 1 base, J lost 1 base, and 7 bases stayed unmatched. CDR1 is SGHRS, CDR2 YFSETQ, per germline. CDR3 DNA sequence: TGCGCCAGCAGCTTGATAGGGGGCCTACGGAACACTGAAGCTTTCTTT. Protein: CASSLIGGLRNTEAFF.